Listed here is a single T cell receptor beta chain. Its specificity is not known. The data are from a study of early T cells in non-severe SARS-CoV-2 infection. At the level of the study: Bulk RNA taken from unsorted whole blood was sequenced, leaving chains unpaired. Study-wide points: Missing private and CD4 specificities, VDJdb matching favored anti-spike CD8 responses.

The library protocol tagged individual cDNA molecules with unique molecular identifiers. TCRdb reprocessed the 5' RACE reads via MiXCR and lists one record per CDR3 protein. Of tens of thousands of distinct CDR3 sequences listed, about an eighth were seen once; the top ten hold nearly 4.5%. This CDR3 has 17 amino acids. Per the germline V gene, CDR1 is SGHDN and CDR2 is FVKESK. With V trimmed by 1 base and J by 3 bases, 11 bases remained unmatched. The source was whole blood, collected at baseline. The source is an adult who was a healthcare worker with PCR-confirmed SARS-CoV-2 infection or an uninfected control (not recorded which). The chain combines TRBV14 with TRBJ1-1; 7 bases map to TRBD1. The CDR3 is CASSQGQGVGTDTEAFF. CDR3 sequence (DNA): TGTGCCAGCAGCCAAGGACAGGGAGTAGGGACGGACACTGAAGCTTTCTTT.